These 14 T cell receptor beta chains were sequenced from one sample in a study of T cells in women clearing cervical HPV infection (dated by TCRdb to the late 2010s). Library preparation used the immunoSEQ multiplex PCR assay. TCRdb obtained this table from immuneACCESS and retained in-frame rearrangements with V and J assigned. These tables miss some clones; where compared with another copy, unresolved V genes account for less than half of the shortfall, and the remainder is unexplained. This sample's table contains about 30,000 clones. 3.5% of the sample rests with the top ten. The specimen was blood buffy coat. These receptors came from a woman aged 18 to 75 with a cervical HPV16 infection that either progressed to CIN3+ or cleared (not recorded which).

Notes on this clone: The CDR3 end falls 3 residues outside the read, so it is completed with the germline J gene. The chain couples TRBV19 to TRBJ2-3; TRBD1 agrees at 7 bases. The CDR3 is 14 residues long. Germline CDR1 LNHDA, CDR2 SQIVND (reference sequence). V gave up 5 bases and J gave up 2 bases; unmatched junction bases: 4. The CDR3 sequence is CASSADRVTDTQYF. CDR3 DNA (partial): TGTGCCAGTAGTGCCGACAGGGTCACAGATACG.

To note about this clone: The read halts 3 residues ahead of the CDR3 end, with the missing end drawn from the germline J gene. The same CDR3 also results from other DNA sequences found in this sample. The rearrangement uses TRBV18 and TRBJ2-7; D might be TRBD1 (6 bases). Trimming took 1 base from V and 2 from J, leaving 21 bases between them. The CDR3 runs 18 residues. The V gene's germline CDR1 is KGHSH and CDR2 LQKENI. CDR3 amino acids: CASSPLTPPARGPYEQYF. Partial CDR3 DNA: TGTGCCAGCTCACCACTTACCCCCCCGGCCAGGGGCCCCTACGAG.

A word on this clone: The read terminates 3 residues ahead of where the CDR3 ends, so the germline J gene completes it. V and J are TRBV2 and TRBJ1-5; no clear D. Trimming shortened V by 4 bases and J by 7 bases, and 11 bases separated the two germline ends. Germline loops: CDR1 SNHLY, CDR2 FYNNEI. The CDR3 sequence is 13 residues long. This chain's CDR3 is CASSVSAGQPQHF. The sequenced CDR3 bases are TGTGCCAGCAGTGTAAGTGCAGGACAGCCC.

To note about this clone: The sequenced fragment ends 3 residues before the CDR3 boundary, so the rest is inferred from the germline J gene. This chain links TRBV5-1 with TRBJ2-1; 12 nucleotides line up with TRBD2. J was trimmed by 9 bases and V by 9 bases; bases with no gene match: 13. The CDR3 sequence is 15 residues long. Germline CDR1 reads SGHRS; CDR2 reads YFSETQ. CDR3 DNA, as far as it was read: TGCGCCACCTCCCTCGGACTAGCGGGATCGGGTGAG. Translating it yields CATSLGLAGSGE. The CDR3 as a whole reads CATSLGLAGSGEQFF.

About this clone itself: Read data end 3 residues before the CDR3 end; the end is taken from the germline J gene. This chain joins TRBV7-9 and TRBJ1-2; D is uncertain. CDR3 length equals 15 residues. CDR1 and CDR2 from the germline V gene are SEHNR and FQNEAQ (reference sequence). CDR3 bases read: TGTGCCAGCAGCCCAAGCGGGAGGAGGACCTACGAC. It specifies CASSPSGRRTYD. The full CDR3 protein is CASSPSGRRTYDYTF. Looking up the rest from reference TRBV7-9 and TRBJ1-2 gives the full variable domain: DTGVSQNPRHKITKRGQNVTFRCDPISEHNRLYWYRQTLGQGPEFLTYFQNEAQLEKSRLLSDRFSAERPKGSFSTLEIQRTEQGDSAMYLCASSPSGRRTYDYTFGSGTRLTVV.

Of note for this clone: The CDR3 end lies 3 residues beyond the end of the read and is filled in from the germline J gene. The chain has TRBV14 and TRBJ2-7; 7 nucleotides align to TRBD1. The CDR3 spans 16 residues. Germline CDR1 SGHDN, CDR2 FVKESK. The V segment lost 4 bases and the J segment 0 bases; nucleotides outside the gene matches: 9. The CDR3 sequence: CASSPYSGTDSYEQYF. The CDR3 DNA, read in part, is TGTGCCAGCAGCCCTTACTCCGGGACAGACTCCTACGAG.

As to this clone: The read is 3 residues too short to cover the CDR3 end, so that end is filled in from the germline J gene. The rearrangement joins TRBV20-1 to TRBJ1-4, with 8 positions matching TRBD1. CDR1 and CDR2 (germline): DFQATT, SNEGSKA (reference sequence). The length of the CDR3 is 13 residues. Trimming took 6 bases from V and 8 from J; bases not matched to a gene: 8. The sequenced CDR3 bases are TGCAGTGCCCAGGGGACAGGATGGGAAAAA. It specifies CSAQGTGWEK. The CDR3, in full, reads CSAQGTGWEKLFF.

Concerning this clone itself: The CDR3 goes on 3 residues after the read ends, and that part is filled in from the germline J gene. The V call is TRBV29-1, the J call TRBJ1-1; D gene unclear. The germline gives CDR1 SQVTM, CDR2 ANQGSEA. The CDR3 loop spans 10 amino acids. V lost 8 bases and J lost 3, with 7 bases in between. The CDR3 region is CSTRDTEAFF. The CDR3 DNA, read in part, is TGCAGCACCAGAGACACTGAA.

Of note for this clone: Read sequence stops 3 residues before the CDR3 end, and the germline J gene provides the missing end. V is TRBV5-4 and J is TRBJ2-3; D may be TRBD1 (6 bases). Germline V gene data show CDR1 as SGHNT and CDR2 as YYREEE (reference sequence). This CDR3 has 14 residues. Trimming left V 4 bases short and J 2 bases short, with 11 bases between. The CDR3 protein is CASSQDSNTDTQYF. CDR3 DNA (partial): TGTGCCAGCAGCCAGGACAGTAACACAGATACG. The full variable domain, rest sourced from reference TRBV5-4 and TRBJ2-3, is ETGVTQSPTHLIKTRGQQVTLRCSSQSGHNTVSWYQQALGQGPQFIFQYYREEENGRGNFPPRFSGLQFPNYSSELNVNALELDDSALYLCASSQDSNTDTQYFGPGTRLTVL.

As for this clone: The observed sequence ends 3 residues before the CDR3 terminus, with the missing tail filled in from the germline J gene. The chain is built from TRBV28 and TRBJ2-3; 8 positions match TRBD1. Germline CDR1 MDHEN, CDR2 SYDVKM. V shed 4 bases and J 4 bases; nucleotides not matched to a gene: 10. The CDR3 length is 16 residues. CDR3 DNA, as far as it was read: TGTGCCAGCAGTTCTCCTGGACAGGGAATACCAGATACG. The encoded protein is CASSSPGQGIPDT. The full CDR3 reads CASSSPGQGIPDTQYF.

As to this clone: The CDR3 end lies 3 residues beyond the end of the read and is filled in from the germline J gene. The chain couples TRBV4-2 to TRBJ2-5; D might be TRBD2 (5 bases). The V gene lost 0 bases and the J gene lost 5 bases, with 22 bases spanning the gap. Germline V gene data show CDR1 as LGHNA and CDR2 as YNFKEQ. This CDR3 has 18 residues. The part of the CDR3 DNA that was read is TGTGCCAGCAGCCAAGATGTCGGCGGGCTGTCAGCATCTGAGACC. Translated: CASSQDVGGLSASET. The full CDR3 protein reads CASSQDVGGLSASETQYF.

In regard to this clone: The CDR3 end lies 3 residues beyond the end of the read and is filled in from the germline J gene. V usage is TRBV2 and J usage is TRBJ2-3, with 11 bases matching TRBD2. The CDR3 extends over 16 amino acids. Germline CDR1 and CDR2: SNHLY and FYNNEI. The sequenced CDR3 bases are TGTGCCAGCACGACCCATACTAGCGGGAGTTTGTGTGCG. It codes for CASTTHTSGSLCA. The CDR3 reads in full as CASTTHTSGSLCAQYF.

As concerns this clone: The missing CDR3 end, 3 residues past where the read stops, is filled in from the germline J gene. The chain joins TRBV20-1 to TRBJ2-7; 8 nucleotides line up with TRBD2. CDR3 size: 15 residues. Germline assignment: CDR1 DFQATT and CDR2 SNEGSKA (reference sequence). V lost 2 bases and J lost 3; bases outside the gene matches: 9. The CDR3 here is CSARLPGGTGYEQYF. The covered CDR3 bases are TGCAGTGCTAGACTCCCGGGGGGGACTGGCTACGAG.

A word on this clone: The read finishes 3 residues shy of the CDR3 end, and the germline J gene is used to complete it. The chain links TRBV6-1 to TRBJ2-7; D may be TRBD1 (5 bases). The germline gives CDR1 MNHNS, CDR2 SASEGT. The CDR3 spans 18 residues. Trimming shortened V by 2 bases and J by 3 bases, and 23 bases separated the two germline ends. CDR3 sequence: CASSETVGASGRIYEQYF. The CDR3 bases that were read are TGTGCCAGCAGTGAAACGGTAGGGGCATCAGGGCGAATCTACGAG.